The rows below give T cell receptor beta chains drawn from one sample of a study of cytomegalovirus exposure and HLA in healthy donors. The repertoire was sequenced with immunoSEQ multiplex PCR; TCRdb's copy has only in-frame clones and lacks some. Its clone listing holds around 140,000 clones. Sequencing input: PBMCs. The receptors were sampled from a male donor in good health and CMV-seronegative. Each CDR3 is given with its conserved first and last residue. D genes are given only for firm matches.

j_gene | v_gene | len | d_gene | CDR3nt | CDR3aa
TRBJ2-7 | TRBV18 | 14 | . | TGTGCCAGCTCCCCTCCTAGACGGAATGGGGAGCAGTACTTC | CASSPPRRNGEQYF
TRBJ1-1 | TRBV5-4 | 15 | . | TGTGCCAGCAGACCCGACTTGAGCGGGGACACTGAAGCTTTCTTT | CASRPDLSGDTEAFF
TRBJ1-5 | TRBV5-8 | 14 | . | TGTGCCAGCAGCTTCAGGGGAGGCAATCAGCCCCAGCATTTT | CASSFRGGNQPQHF
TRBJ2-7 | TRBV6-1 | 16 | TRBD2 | TGTGCCAGCAGTGATAGGCTAGCGGTATACTCCTACGAGCAGTACTTC | CASSDRLAVYSYEQYF
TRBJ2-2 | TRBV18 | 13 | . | TGTGCCAGCTCCCCACACGGACTCGGGGAGCTGTTTTTT | CASSPHGLGELFF
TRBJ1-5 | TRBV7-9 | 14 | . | TGTGCCAGCAGTTCACTCGAGGGGGACCAGCCCCAGCATTTT | CASSSLEGDQPQHF
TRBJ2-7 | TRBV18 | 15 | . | TGTGCCAGCTCACACCAGGGTAGTAGAGCCTACGAGCAGTACTTC | CASSHQGSRAYEQYF
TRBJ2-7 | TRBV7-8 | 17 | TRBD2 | TGTGCCAGCAGCCCTGTGGGATGGGCTAGCGGGCCTGACGAGCAGTACTTC | CASSPVGWASGPDEQYF
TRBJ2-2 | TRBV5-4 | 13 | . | TGTGCCAGCAGAGGAGAGAACACCGGGGAGCTGTTTTTT | CASRGENTGELFF
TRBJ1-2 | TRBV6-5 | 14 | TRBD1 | TGTGCCAGCAGCGGAGGGACAGGGGGTTATGGCTACACCTTC | CASSGGTGGYGYTF
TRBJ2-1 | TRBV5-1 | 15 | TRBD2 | TGCGCCAGCAGCCGTCTAGCGGGGGCCGGGAATGAGCAGTTCTTC | CASSRLAGAGNEQFF
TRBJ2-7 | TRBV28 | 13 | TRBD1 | TGTGCCAGCAGTGCGGGACAGGGCTACGAGCAGTACTTC | CASSAGQGYEQYF
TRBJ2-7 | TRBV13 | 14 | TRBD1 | TGTGCCAGCAGCTTAGGAGGGGGACAGTACGAGCAGTACTTC | CASSLGGGQYEQYF
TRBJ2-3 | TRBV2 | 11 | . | TGTGCCAGCAGCCCGACAGATACGCAGTATTTT | CASSPTDTQYF
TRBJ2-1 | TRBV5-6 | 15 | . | TGTGCCAGCAGCTTTGGGACTGAAACCTACAATGAGCAGTTCTTC | CASSFGTETYNEQFF
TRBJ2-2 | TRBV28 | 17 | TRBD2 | TGTGCCAGCAGCCCTACTAGCGGGGACCCCCGAGGGCCGGAGCTGTTTTTT | CASSPTSGDPRGPELFF
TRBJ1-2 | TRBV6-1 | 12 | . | TGTGCCAGCATGGAACAGAACTATGGCTACACCTTC | CASMEQNYGYTF
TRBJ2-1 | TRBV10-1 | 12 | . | TGCGCCAGCACCATGACAGACAATGAGCAGTTCTTC | CASTMTDNEQFF
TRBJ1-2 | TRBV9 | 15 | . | TGTGCCAGCAGCGTGAGGGGGTCAGAGGGGGATGGCTACACCTTC | CASSVRGSEGDGYTF
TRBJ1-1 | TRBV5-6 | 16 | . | TGTGCCAGCAGCGTACCCAACCGAGAGGGCCCGGCTGAAGCTTTCTTT | CASSVPNREGPAEAFF
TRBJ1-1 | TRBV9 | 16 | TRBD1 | TGTGCCAGCAGCGTATCCTACAGGGGAATGAACACTGAAGCTTTCTTT | CASSVSYRGMNTEAFF